This TCR beta chain was documented in a study of T-cell reconstitution after alpha-beta-depleted transplantation in children. Study results and limitations: The study reportedly traced alpha-beta T cells about two months after transplant to several hundred expanded graft clones.

Remarks on this clonotype: The antigen remains unidentified.

Library preparation (for TCRbeta) was performed with unique molecular identifiers. TCRdb reprocessed the PCR reads with MiXCR, giving one entry per CDR3 protein. The sample includes 550,000 to 600,000 distinct CDR3 sequences, more than 20% of them seen just once. CDR3 length equals 12 residues. Germline lookup yields CDR1 DFQATT and CDR2 SNEGSKA (reference sequence). The genes are TRBV20-1 and TRBJ1-1; perhaps TRBD1 as D (6 bases). The sequence derives from a boy in the first two years of life who had a stem cell transplant for acute myeloid leukemia, so the T cells may come from the graft donor. This material consisted of PBMCs, mostly from graft donor cells, taken 360 days after TCRalphabeta/CD19-depleted stem cell transplant. As DNA, the CDR3 is TGCAGCTTAGGGGGAGAAGACACTGAAGCTTTCTTT. As protein: CSLGGEDTEAFF.